The 12 T cell receptor beta chains below all came from one sample that was sequenced in a study of cytomegalovirus exposure and HLA in healthy donors. Primers: 60 Vbeta forward and 13 Jbeta reverse. Sequencing used immunoSEQ multiplex PCR; TCRdb keeps in-frame clones, though not all of them. The sample has 150,000 to 200,000 clones, about four fifths seen once. The sample consisted of PBMCs. The origin of the receptors is a woman under 30 in good health and CMV-seronegative.

The V and J genes are TRBV2 and TRBJ2-6, with a possible D match to TRBD2 (6 bases). CDR3 length: 14 amino acids. Between the trimmed V and J ends, which lost 8 bases and 4 bases, there was a span of 12 bases. Germline V gene lookup returns CDR1 SNHLY and CDR2 FYNNEI. The CDR3 region has the DNA TGTGCCAGCCAACTAGCTGCCGGGGCCAACGTCCTGACTTTC. This sequence encodes CASQLAAGANVLTF.

The chain couples TRBV15 to TRBJ2-3, with a possible D match to TRBD1 (6 bases). Germline-derived CDR1 and CDR2 are LNHNV and YYDKDF (reference sequence). Between the trimmed V and J ends, which lost 0 bases and 0 bases, there was a span of 25 bases. This CDR3 is 21 amino acids long. The CDR3 DNA is TGTGCCACCAGCAGAGATTGGGGAATTTCTCGGACAGCCGCAAGCACAGATACGCAGTATTTT. Its translation is CATSRDWGISRTAASTDTQYF.

The chain is built from TRBV7-2 and TRBJ2-2; 14 nucleotides agree with TRBD2. Trimming cost V 2 bases and J 5 bases; bases outside gene matches: 1. The length of the CDR3 is 16 residues. Germline lookup yields CDR1 SGHTA and CDR2 FQGNSA. DNA of the CDR3: TGTGCCAGCAGCTTAAGGACTAGCGGGGGGACCGGGGAGCTGTTTTTT. It translates to CASSLRTSGGTGELFF.

The V gene is TRBV19, the J gene TRBJ2-2; 8 nucleotides line up with TRBD1. CDR3 length: 15 residues. Germline V gene sequence: CDR1 LNHDA, CDR2 SQIVND (reference sequence). V lost 3 bases and J lost 8; bases outside the gene matches: 8. The CDR3 here is CASSIRTGSGGELFF. DNA for the CDR3: TGTGCCAGTAGTATTAGGACAGGGAGTGGTGGGGAGCTGTTTTTT.

The chain joins TRBV25-1 to TRBJ2-1; D is unclear. Germline V CDR1 and CDR2: MGHDK, SYGVNS. This CDR3 comprises 17 residues. V was clipped by 2 bases and J by 7 bases, with 21 bases between them. The CDR3 bases are TGTGCCAGCAGTGAAAGTCTCAGAGCGCCTCTATGGAATGAGCAGTTCTTC. As protein: CASSESLRAPLWNEQFF.

This chain uses TRBV27 with TRBJ2-7; TRBD2 matches 8 bases. With V trimmed by 11 bases and J by 0 bases, 9 bases remained unmatched. Germline V gene sequence: CDR1 MNHEY, CDR2 SMNVEV (reference sequence). The CDR3 is 14 residues long. The chain's CDR3 is CASRGDQFSYEQYF. The CDR3 DNA reads as TGTGCCTCGCGGGGGGATCAATTCTCCTACGAGCAGTACTTC.

The chain's CDR3 is CASSFGIAGSTDTQYF. The CDR3 coding sequence is TGCGCCAGCAGCTTCGGAATAGCGGGCAGCACAGATACGCAGTATTTT. This chain connects TRBV5-1 to TRBJ2-3, with TRBD2 matching over 7 bases. Germline V CDR1 and CDR2: SGHRS, YFSETQ. This CDR3 has 16 amino acids. V gave up 2 bases and J gave up 0 bases; unmatched junction bases: 6.

The chain recombines TRBV21-1 with TRBJ2-1; the table's D call, TRBD1, was not checked against the DNA. TRBV21-1 corresponds to a pseudogene. The CDR3 is made up of 14 amino acids. CDR3 region: CASSTGDRDNEQFF. Written as DNA, the CDR3 is TGTGCCAGCAGCACGGGGGACAGGGACAATGAGCAGTTCTTC.

The chain carries TRBV19 and TRBJ1-5, with D tentatively TRBD1 (5 bases). V gave up 6 bases and J gave up 1 base, with 7 bases separating them. The CDR3 totals 13 residues. In germline, CDR1 is LNHDA, CDR2 SQIVND (reference sequence). The chain's CDR3 is CASRGVSNQPQHF. The DNA of the CDR3 is TGTGCCAGTAGAGGGGTGAGCAATCAGCCCCAGCATTTT.

This chain links TRBV30 with TRBJ1-2; a weak D match, TRBD1 (5 bases). Germline V CDR1 and CDR2: GTSNPN, SVGIG (reference sequence). V gave up 3 bases and J gave up 4 bases, with 15 bases separating them. The CDR3 runs 14 residues. CDR3 in DNA: TGTGCCTGGAGGCGGTTGGGGCGGATCTATGGCTACACCTTC. Residues: CAWRRLGRIYGYTF.

This clone has a handful of counts. The genes are TRBV10-1 and TRBJ2-1, with D hard to call. V lost 4 bases, J lost 4 bases, and 8 bases lay in between. The CDR3 extends over 13 amino acids. Germline loops: CDR1 WNHNN, CDR2 SYGVQD (reference sequence). This CDR3 reads CASSALGYNEQFF. The CDR3 coding sequence is TGCGCCAGCAGTGCGCTAGGTTACAATGAGCAGTTCTTC.

The rearrangement links TRBV7-9 to TRBJ2-1, with 9 bases matching TRBD1. The germline gives CDR1 SEHNR, CDR2 FQNEAQ (reference sequence). The CDR3 has 15 residues. V lost 4 bases and J lost 0; bases outside the gene matches: 1. As DNA, the CDR3 is TGTGCCAGCAGCTCGACAGGGGGCTCCTACAATGAGCAGTTCTTC. Protein product: CASSSTGGSYNEQFF.